Presented here are 8 T cell receptor beta chains from one specimen sequenced in a study of T-cell reconstitution after alpha-beta-depleted transplantation in children. The authors prepared the TCRbeta library with unique molecular identifiers. TCRdb fed the PCR reads into MiXCR, producing one record per CDR3 protein. The sample yields about 610,000 distinct CDR3 sequences, roughly 10% seen once. This specimen consisted of PBMCs from the stem cell graft donor, obtained from the stem cell graft. The source of these receptors is a human donor who donated a stem cell graft to a child with acute myeloid leukemia.

Many counts were recorded for this clonotype. The chain recombines TRBV7-9 with TRBJ2-1; the D is unclear. This CDR3 spans 14 amino acids. Per germline, CDR1 SEHNR and CDR2 FQNEAQ (reference sequence). The V end lost 5 bases, the J end lost 4 bases, and 12 bases lay between the germline ends. The CDR3: CASSPPLGYNEQFF. CDR3 sequence (DNA): TGTGCCAGCAGCCCGCCCCTCGGGTACAATGAGCAGTTCTTC.

The chain employs TRBV29-1 and TRBJ2-7; D is unclear. Between the trimmed V and J ends, which lost 8 bases and 6 bases, there was a span of 20 bases. The CDR3 runs 13 residues. Germline CDR1 SQVTM, CDR2 ANQGSEA. The CDR3 region has the DNA TGCAGCCTGTCGGACCTAGAGGATGGCGAGCAGTACTTC. It codes for CSLSDLEDGEQYF.

This clonotype turned up a few times. The CDR3 reads CASSHSDLAGGFNEQYF. The CDR3 nucleotides are TGCGCCAGCAGCCACTCCGACCTAGCGGGAGGGTTCAACGAGCAGTACTTC. This rearrangement joins TRBV4-3 to TRBJ2-7; 12 bases match TRBD2. Germline V gene lookup returns CDR1 LGHNA and CDR2 YSLEER. This CDR3 is 17 amino acids long. V shed 3 bases, J shed 5 bases, and the junction held 11 bases outside the gene matches.

This clonotype was counted a few times. The chain carries TRBV5-1 and TRBJ2-7; TRBD2 is a possible D gene (6 bases). The CDR3 has 15 amino acids. Between the trimmed V and J ends, which lost 3 bases and 7 bases, there was a span of 20 bases. The germline V gene has CDR1 SGHRS and CDR2 YFSETQ. The CDR3 DNA reads as TGCGCCAGCAGCTGGGGCCGGGACTCAGAGGGAGAGCAGTACTTC. Its translation: CASSWGRDSEGEQYF.

The CDR3: CSASTLADGRTQYF. In nucleotides, the CDR3 is TGCAGTGCTAGTACCCTAGCGGACGGTCGGACCCAGTACTTC. The chain joins TRBV20-1 to TRBJ2-5; 7 nucleotides align to TRBD2. Trimming cost V 3 bases and J 7 bases; bases outside gene matches: 11. Looked up from germline, CDR1 is DFQATT and CDR2 is SNEGSKA (reference sequence). This CDR3 spans 14 amino acids.

This clonotype was seen a handful of times. The chain is built from TRBV7-9 and TRBJ1-2; D remains ambiguous. The germline CDR1 and CDR2 sequences are SEHNR and FQNEAQ (reference sequence). The CDR3 sequence is 13 residues long. V shed 7 bases and J shed 7 bases, with 16 bases lying between them. The CDR3 bases are TGTGCCAGCACCGGGTGGGCCTCGGGTGGCTACACCTTC. Protein product: CASTGWASGGYTF.

This clonotype was seen repeatedly, ten times or more. This CDR3 is CASSREQSGELFF. The CDR3 nucleotides read TGTGCCAGCAGCCGCGAGCAATCCGGGGAGCTGTTTTTT. The rearrangement links TRBV9 to TRBJ2-2; D is uncertain. V was cut by 4 bases and J by 6 bases, with 10 bases left in between. The germline gives CDR1 SGDLS, CDR2 YYNGEE. The CDR3 runs 13 residues.

This clonotype has a handful of counts. The rearrangement links TRBV28 to TRBJ2-5, with D unclear. This CDR3 is 14 amino acids long. V was trimmed by 5 bases and J by 2 bases, leaving 12 bases between them. Germline values: CDR1 MDHEN, CDR2 SYDVKM. In DNA, the CDR3 is TGTGCCAGCAGTCTGCTCCTAGGACAAGAGACCCAGTACTTC. Protein: CASSLLLGQETQYF. The full variable domain, completed using reference TRBV28 and TRBJ2-5, is DVKVTQSSRYLVKRTGEKVFLECVQDMDHENMFWYRQDPGLGLRLIYFSYDVKMKEKGDIPEGYSVSREKKERFSLILESASTNQTSMYLCASSLLLGQETQYFGPGTRLLVL.